The 11 T cell receptor beta chains below were found in one sample sequenced in a study of OX40 agonist ivuxolimab in advanced cancers. The protocol was immunoSEQ multiplex PCR, while the TCRdb copy is restricted to in-frame clones and leaves out a portion. The table records about 79,000 clones, around 93% of them present only once. This specimen was CD4+ or CD8+ T cells sorted from blood, taken in a trial of the OX40 agonist ivuxolimab. Receptor source: an adult with an advanced solid tumor such as melanoma, head and neck, liver or kidney cancer.

The V and J genes are TRBV7-9 and TRBJ2-1, with TRBD2 matching over 11 bases. The V gene's germline CDR1 is SEHNR and CDR2 FQNEAQ (reference sequence). The V and J ends lost 5 bases and 8 bases, in that order; junction bases with no gene match: 5. The CDR3 runs to 14 residues. CDR3 DNA: TGTGCCAGCAGCCATAGCGGGGGGGCTCATGAGCAGTTCTTC. Amino acid sequence: CASSHSGGAHEQFF.

V usage is TRBV2 and J usage is TRBJ2-7; TRBD1 agrees at 8 bases. J was trimmed by 2 bases and V by 6 bases; bases with no gene match: 6. The V gene's germline CDR1 is SNHLY and CDR2 FYNNEI. The CDR3 loop spans 14 amino acids. In DNA, the CDR3 is TGTGCCAGCAGGGTGGACAGGGCGGCCTACGAGCAGTACTTC. This encodes CASRVDRAAYEQYF.

The J gene is TRBJ2-1, the V gene TRBV2; TRBD2 matches at 8 bases. The length of the CDR3 is 17 residues. With V trimmed by 4 bases and J by 0 bases, 8 bases remained unmatched. Germline loops: CDR1 SNHLY, CDR2 FYNNEI. CDR3 nucleotide sequence: TGTGCCAGCAGTGTCTCACTAGCGGCGAGCTCCTACAATGAGCAGTTCTTC. This encodes CASSVSLAASSYNEQFF.

The chain links TRBV7-8 to TRBJ2-5; D unclear. Germline CDR1 SGHVS, CDR2 FQNEAQ. The CDR3 runs to 14 residues. V was pared by 3 bases and J by 3 bases, with 11 bases between. CDR3: CASSLGSSKETQYF. The CDR3 nucleotides read TGTGCCAGCAGCTTGGGCAGCTCAAAAGAGACCCAGTACTTC.

The chain joins TRBV11-2 to TRBJ2-7, with D hard to call. The CDR3 has 14 amino acids. Trimming took off 3 bases at V and 3 bases at J, with 12 bases between the two ends. Germline assignment: CDR1 SGHAT and CDR2 FQNNGV. DNA for the CDR3: TGTGCCAGCAGCTTGGGGTCCGAGATCTACGAGCAGTACTTC. This gives the protein CASSLGSEIYEQYF.

This chain uses TRBV27 with TRBJ1-1; TRBD1 aligns across 9 bases. Germline loops: CDR1 MNHEY, CDR2 SMNVEV (reference sequence). The CDR3 contains 14 residues. V shed 3 bases, J shed 5 bases, and the junction held 4 bases outside the gene matches. For the CDR3, the DNA is TGTGCCAGCAGTTTTACAGGGGGCATGACTGAAGCTTTCTTT. Amino acids: CASSFTGGMTEAFF.

The rearrangement links TRBV7-6 to TRBJ2-5; TRBD1 matches at 8 bases. The last part of the DNA fits TRBJ2-7 better; the J call may be wrong. The CDR3 consists of 14 residues. Germline loops: CDR1 SGHVS, CDR2 FNYEAQ. CDR3 residues: CASSPWTGSYEQYF. DNA of the CDR3: TGTGCCAGCAGCCCGTGGACAGGGAGTTACGAGCAGTACTTC.

The J gene is TRBJ2-3, the V gene TRBV29-1; 8 nucleotides line up with TRBD1. The germline V gene encodes CDR1 SQVTM and CDR2 ANQGSEA. The CDR3 contains 18 residues. The trim removed 2 bases at V and 4 bases at J, leaving 17 bases unmatched. CDR3 region: CSVESLGQALARADTQYF. CDR3 DNA: TGCAGCGTTGAAAGTTTGGGACAGGCCCTTGCCCGGGCAGATACGCAGTATTTT.

This chain uses TRBV9 with TRBJ2-5; tentative D call: TRBD1 (6 bases). With 2 bases removed from V and 4 bases from J, the gap between germline ends came to 15 bases. The CDR3 is 15 residues long. Germline CDR1 reads SGDLS; CDR2 reads YYNGEE. The CDR3 bases are TGTGCCAGCAGCGTGGCAGGGGTTGTTGGAGAGACCCAGTACTTC. Translated: CASSVAGVVGETQYF.

The chain recombines TRBV9 with TRBJ2-1; unclear D gene. Germline CDR1 is SGDLS and CDR2 is YYNGEE. CDR3 length: 16 residues. The V and J ends lost 4 bases and 1 base respectively, with 15 bases between them. In DNA form, the CDR3 reads TGTGCCAGCAGCCCACCGCTAGGTCCGTCCTACAATGAGCAGTTCTTC. It specifies CASSPPLGPSYNEQFF.

The table lists this clone with a count of one. This chain uses TRBV7-2 with TRBJ1-1; D uncertain. Germline V gene data show CDR1 as SGHTA and CDR2 as FQGNSA. Trimming stripped 5 bases from V and 1 base from J, with 11 bases between. The CDR3 contains 14 residues. In nucleotides, the CDR3 is TGTGCCAGCAGCCCGCTAACTTGGAACACTGAAGCTTTCTTT. This codes for CASSPLTWNTEAFF. The whole variable domain, remainder taken from reference TRBV7-2 and TRBJ1-1, is GAGVSQSPSNKVTEKGKDVELRCDPISGHTALYWYRQSLGQGLEFLIYFQGNSAPDKSGLPSDRFSAERTGGSVSTLTIQRTQQEDSAVYLCASSPLTWNTEAFFGQGTRLTVV.